Each of the 8 T cell receptor beta chains below was sequenced from the same sample in a study of OX40 agonist ivuxolimab in advanced cancers. The receptor library was made with the immunoSEQ multiplex PCR assay. TCRdb obtained this table from immuneACCESS and retained in-frame rearrangements with V and J assigned. These tables miss some clones; where compared with another copy, unresolved V genes account for less than half of the shortfall, and the remainder is unexplained. The sample profile shows over 60,000 clones; 75% to 90% of them were found once. The ten largest make up 0.94% of the sample. The sequencing here drew on CD4+ or CD8+ T cells sorted from blood, taken in a trial of the OX40 agonist ivuxolimab. These receptor sequences come from an adult with an advanced solid tumor such as melanoma, head and neck, liver or kidney cancer.

The chain employs TRBV29-1 and TRBJ2-3; D remains ambiguous. The CDR3 runs to 14 residues. V was shortened by 4 bases and J by 3 bases, with 14 bases between the two germline ends. The germline gives CDR1 SQVTM, CDR2 ANQGSEA. CDR3 sequence reads: CSVGQLVGTDTQYF. The DNA for the CDR3 is TGCAGCGTTGGCCAGCTGGTCGGTACAGATACGCAGTATTTT.

This clone is a singleton in its sample. The chain uses TRBV11-2 and TRBJ2-1; a weak D match, TRBD2 (5 bases). Germline V gene lookup returns CDR1 SGHAT and CDR2 FQNNGV. V was pared by 0 bases and J by 1 base, with 7 bases between. This CDR3 region has 15 residues. The CDR3 coding sequence is TGTGCCAGCAGCTTAGAAAGAGGGTCCTACAATGAGCAGTTCTTC. It encodes CASSLERGSYNEQFF.

The J gene is TRBJ2-2, the V gene TRBV5-1; TRBD1 matches at 8 bases. Germline CDR1 and CDR2: SGHRS and YFSETQ. J was trimmed by 7 bases and V by 4 bases; bases with no gene match: 9. This CDR3 is 15 amino acids long. In nucleotides, the CDR3 is TGCGCCAGCAGCCTACAGGGGGATCTTGGCGGGGAGCTGTTTTTT. Its protein is CASSLQGDLGGELFF.

The V call is TRBV19, the J call TRBJ2-7; 9 bases fit TRBD1. The germline V gene encodes CDR1 LNHDA and CDR2 SQIVND (reference sequence). This CDR3 comprises 14 residues. With V trimmed by 4 bases and J by 6 bases, 7 bases remained unmatched. CDR3 sequence: CASSTPDRGREQYF. The CDR3 DNA follows: TGTGCCAGTAGTACGCCGGACAGGGGCCGCGAGCAGTACTTC.

The chain has TRBV28 and TRBJ1-4; 8 nucleotides match TRBD1. The ends lost 6 bases at V and 6 bases at J; junction bases unmatched: 9. In germline, CDR1 is MDHEN, CDR2 SYDVKM. CDR3 length: 15 residues. The CDR3 DNA reads TGTGCCAGCAGAGGACAGGGTCGAGGGGATGAAAAACTGTTTTTT. Residues: CASRGQGRGDEKLFF.

This clone was seen just once. The genes are TRBV7-2 and TRBJ2-3, with TRBD1 matching 7 bases. Per the germline V gene, CDR1 is SGHTA and CDR2 is FQGNSA. The V and J ends lost 5 bases and 4 bases, in that order; junction bases with no gene match: 6. This CDR3 is 14 amino acids long. The DNA of the CDR3 is TGTGCCAGCAGCCCAAGACAGGGTCCAGATACGCAGTATTTT. It is translated as CASSPRQGPDTQYF.

The rearrangement uses TRBV10-2 and TRBJ2-1; TRBD1 is a possible D gene (5 bases). The V end lost 5 bases, the J end lost 0 bases, and 14 bases lay between the germline ends. Germline V gives CDR1 WSHSY, CDR2 SAAADI. The CDR3 consists of 16 residues. CDR3 bases: TGCGCCAGCAGTCCTTCGACAGCTAGCTCCTACAATGAGCAGTTCTTC. It codes for CASSPSTASSYNEQFF.

The chain couples TRBV4-1 to TRBJ2-1; 9 bases agree with TRBD2. CDR1 MGHRA and CDR2 YSYEKL come from the germline V gene. CDR3 length: 19 amino acids. Unmatched junction bases numbered 13, after V lost 0 bases and J lost 4 bases. CDR3 residues: CASSQDAPTAGGLYNEQFF. CDR3 DNA sequence: TGCGCCAGCAGCCAAGATGCCCCCACAGCGGGGGGTTTATACAATGAGCAGTTCTTC.